This T cell receptor (beta chain) is from a study of T cell changes during pregnancy in multiple sclerosis. This clone showed up just a few times. Looked up from germline, CDR1 is MNHEY and CDR2 is SVGAGI. The V and J ends lost 6 bases and 1 base respectively, with 15 bases between them. The CDR3 is 15 amino acids. Sequencing used immunoSEQ multiplex PCR; TCRdb keeps in-frame clones, though not all of them. The sample yields roughly 110,000 clones, roughly 92% seen once. The sample here was peripheral blood, taken in the third trimester of pregnancy. This sequence was found in a female donor in good health, enrolled as a control in a pregnancy study. This sequence joins TRBV6-5 and TRBJ1-1; tentatively, D is TRBD1 (6 bases). CDR3 nucleotide sequence: TGTGCCAGCAGCCTCGGACAGCGTTGGAACACTGAAGCTTTCTTT. Translating gives CASSLGQRWNTEAFF.